The 4 T cell receptor beta chains given below trace back to one sample, sequenced in a study of identical twins. Via MiXCR, TCRdb re-called the 5' RACE reads, giving one row per CDR3 protein. The sample holds about 450,000 distinct CDR3 sequences; about 18% are singletons and the top ten take roughly 12%. Sequencing input: naive T cells sorted from blood. The origin of the receptors is a man over 45 in good health.

The V and J genes are TRBV7-3 and TRBJ2-7, with 9 bases lining up with TRBD2. The V gene end was trimmed by 2 bases and the J gene end by 7 bases; junction bases not matched to a gene: 6. Germline values: CDR1 SGHTA, CDR2 FQGTGA. CDR3 length equals 14 residues. CDR3 nucleotides: TGTGCCAGCAGCTTAGCGGGAGGGGCGAGAGAGCAGTACTTC. Translating it yields CASSLAGGAREQYF.

This clonotype was observed a few times. For the CDR3, the DNA is TGCAGTGCTCCAGGACCTCTCAGGGCCTACCAAGAGACCCAGTACTTC. It translates to CSAPGPLRAYQETQYF. This sequence joins TRBV20-1 and TRBJ2-5, with a possible D match to TRBD1 (5 bases). This CDR3 contains 16 residues. Germline V gene sequence: CDR1 DFQATT, CDR2 SNEGSKA (reference sequence). V dropped 5 bases and J dropped 0 bases, with 19 bases sitting between them.

The J gene is TRBJ1-5, the V gene TRBV15; D unresolved. Trimming took 0 bases from V and 0 from J, leaving 9 bases between them. Germline V CDR1 and CDR2: LNHNV, YYDKDF (reference sequence). CDR3 length: 16 amino acids. The DNA for the CDR3 is TGTGCCACCAGCAGAGATGGAGGCCGTAGCAATCAGCCCCAGCATTTT. It yields the protein CATSRDGGRSNQPQHF.

This clonotype was picked up many times. V is TRBV6-1 and J is TRBJ2-1, with TRBD2 matching over 8 bases. CDR1 MNHNS and CDR2 SASEGT come from the germline V gene. The CDR3 has 14 amino acids. Trimming took 11 bases from V and 8 from J; bases not matched to a gene: 14. The CDR3 nucleotides read TGTGCCTCCTCAGACGAGCGGGAGTTCCATGAGCAGTTCTTC. This translates into CASSDEREFHEQFF.